The entry below gives a single TCR beta chain sequence along with its context. In germline, CDR1 is SGDLS, CDR2 YYNGEE. This CDR3 is 14 amino acids long. V lost 0 bases and J lost 3, with 9 bases in between. The source of the sample is a study of tumor-infiltrating lymphocytes in localized non-small cell lung cancer. Method: immunoSEQ multiplex PCR; TCRdb's copy keeps in-frame clones and lacks some. This table holds 12,000 to 15,000 clones, 75% to 85% found once. The rearrangement uses TRBV9 and TRBJ1-1; no firm D call. The sample consisted of lung tumor tissue. This receptor was obtained from a human donor with non-small cell lung cancer. Written as DNA, the CDR3 is TGTGCCAGCAGCGTAGGAGGGTATGACACTGAAGCTTTCTTT. Protein sequence: CASSVGGYDTEAFF.